Presented here are 26 T cell receptor beta chains from one specimen sequenced in a study of T cells in Graves' hyperthyroidism and ophthalmopathy. Authors of the study amplified TCR beta CDR3 regions from RNA transcripts. RT-PCR in the first round (using the HTBI primer set) targeted the TCR CDR3. TCRdb used MiXCR to reprocess the multiplex PCR reads, holding one entry per CDR3 protein. The table has around 420,000 distinct CDR3 sequences, roughly 14% seen once. Sample: blood. Every receptor here comes from a woman aged 18-35 years with Graves' hyperthyroidism.

This chain connects TRBV6-1 to TRBJ1-3, with D perhaps matching TRBD1 (6 bases). V was cut by 8 bases and J by 4 bases, with 12 bases left in between. CDR1 and CDR2 (germline): MNHNS, SASEGT. The CDR3 runs 13 residues. The CDR3 spells CASQQGRGNTIYF. DNA of the CDR3: TGTGCCAGCCAACAGGGCCGGGGAAACACCATATATTTT.

V usage is TRBV5-1 and J usage is TRBJ2-1, with 7 bases identical to TRBD2. Germline V gives CDR1 SGHRS, CDR2 YFSETQ. The CDR3 spans 16 residues. Trimming at V came to 4 bases and at J to 1 base, leaving 8 bases not matched to a gene. The CDR3 sequence is CASSRPSGPSYNEQFF. The CDR3 DNA reads TGCGCCAGCAGCCGCCCTAGCGGCCCTTCCTACAATGAGCAGTTCTTC.

The DNA for the CDR3 is TGTGCCAGCAGCCCCGACCACCGGGACGACGAGCAGTACTTC. Encoded protein: CASSPDHRDDEQYF. The J gene is TRBJ2-7, the V gene TRBV7-9; the D gene could be TRBD1 or TRBD2 (5 bases each). Between the trimmed V and J ends, which lost 5 bases and 5 bases, there was a span of 16 bases. The CDR3 has 14 amino acids. CDR1 SEHNR and CDR2 FQNEAQ come from the germline V gene (reference sequence).

This clonotype was observed many times. The gene calls are TRBV20-1 and TRBJ2-2; D tentatively fits TRBD1 or TRBD2 (5 bases each). Germline V lookup: CDR1 DFQATT, CDR2 SNEGSKA (reference sequence). Trimming pared 3 bases from V and 6 bases from J, leaving 14 bases between. CDR3 length: 14 residues. The CDR3 protein is CSASRGPPAGELFF. For the CDR3, the DNA is TGCAGTGCTAGTCGGGGCCCACCCGCCGGGGAGCTGTTTTTT.

This clonotype was detected many times. In DNA, the CDR3 is TGTGCCAGCGGAGAGACAGGAACGGTTGGAAAACTGTTTTTT. Its translation: CASGETGTVGKLFF. This chain connects TRBV2 to TRBJ1-4; a weak D match, TRBD1 (6 bases). V was pared by 8 bases and J by 10 bases, with 20 bases between. From germline, CDR1 is SNHLY and CDR2 FYNNEI. This CDR3 has 14 residues.

This clonotype has at least ten counts. The CDR3 sequence is CASSLAKMTGEKTEAFF. As DNA, the CDR3 is TGCGCCAGCAGCTTGGCCAAGATGACCGGGGAGAAAACTGAAGCTTTCTTT. The chain uses TRBV5-1 and TRBJ1-1; D is unclear. Deletions cut 0 bases from V and 5 bases from J, with 20 bases between. CDR3 length: 17 amino acids. CDR1 is SGHRS, CDR2 YFSETQ, per germline.

The chain uses TRBV19 and TRBJ2-7; D perhaps matches TRBD2 (6 bases). V was clipped by 4 bases and J by 3 bases, with 16 bases between them. CDR1 LNHDA and CDR2 SQIVND come from the germline V gene (reference sequence). The CDR3 spans 15 residues. CDR3 residues: CASSNTGRTNYEQYF. The CDR3 coding sequence is TGTGCCAGTAGTAATACCGGGAGAACGAACTACGAGCAGTACTTC.

The sample holds one count of this clonotype. The chain uses TRBV18 and TRBJ1-1; tentatively, D is TRBD1 (5 bases). Germline CDR1 and CDR2: KGHSH and LQKENI. There are 15 residues in the CDR3. Trimming took 1 base from V and 0 from J, leaving 9 bases between them. The CDR3 sequence: CASSPQGLMNTEAFF. In DNA, the CDR3 is TGTGCCAGCTCACCACAGGGACTCATGAACACTGAAGCTTTCTTT.

This clonotype was seen ten or more times. The V gene is TRBV18, the J gene TRBJ2-3; 7 bases line up with TRBD1. Losses at the gene ends were 3 bases for V and 2 bases for J; bases not matched to a gene: 5. The CDR3 has 15 residues. Germline CDR1 and CDR2: KGHSH and LQKENI. The CDR3, as DNA: TGTGCCAGCTCACCTAGGACAGGAGTCACAGATACGCAGTATTTT. This codes for CASSPRTGVTDTQYF.

The chain carries TRBV5-1 and TRBJ2-7; 9 bases align to TRBD1. V gave up 4 bases and J gave up 6 bases; unmatched junction bases: 8. The CDR3 contains 14 residues. CDR1 is SGHRS and CDR2 is YFSETQ in the germline V gene. The DNA for the CDR3 is TGCGCCAGCAGCGGTACGGGACAGGGTTCCGAGCAGTACTTC. The encoded protein is CASSGTGQGSEQYF.

This clonotype has at least ten counts. The rearrangement uses TRBV27 and TRBJ1-5; tentatively, D is TRBD1 (5 bases). This CDR3 comprises 15 residues. Germline-derived CDR1 and CDR2 are MNHEY and SMNVEV (reference sequence). V was pared by 6 bases and J by 3 bases, with 15 bases between. CDR3 sequence reads: CASSRRDGVNQPQHF. Here the CDR3 DNA reads TGTGCCAGCAGCCGAAGGGACGGCGTCAATCAGCCCCAGCATTTT.

The chain couples TRBV7-9 to TRBJ1-5, with D uncertain. This CDR3 is 20 amino acids long. V lost 2 bases and J 0 bases, leaving 23 bases between the germline ends. Germline assignment: CDR1 SEHNR and CDR2 FQNEAQ (reference sequence). The CDR3, as DNA: TGTGCCAGCAGCTTACACCTTTACGGGGATGGAGATTATAGCAATCAGCCCCAGCATTTT. The encoded protein is CASSLHLYGDGDYSNQPQHF.

V gene TRBV11-2 combines with J gene TRBJ2-7; 7 positions match TRBD1. The germline gives CDR1 SGHAT, CDR2 FQNNGV. This CDR3 is built from 13 residues. Losses at the gene ends were 3 bases for V and 7 bases for J; bases not matched to a gene: 6. The chain's CDR3 is CASSLTGTWEQYF. The CDR3 bases are TGTGCCAGCAGCTTGACAGGGACGTGGGAGCAGTACTTC.

This clonotype was counted a few times. This sequence joins TRBV12-3 or TRBV12-4 and TRBJ1-4; 9 nucleotides align to TRBD1. V lost 4 bases, J lost 7 bases, and 7 bases stayed unmatched. This CDR3 spans 15 amino acids. CDR3 loop: CASSWTGVSGEKLFF. CDR3 sequence (DNA): TGTGCCAGCAGTTGGACAGGGGTATCAGGTGAAAAACTGTTTTTT.

In this sample, this clonotype turned up many times. An end of the junction differs from the germline gene, which may be a read error. The J gene is TRBJ2-7, the V gene TRBV4-2; 9 nucleotides agree with TRBD1. The CDR3 consists of 16 residues. CDR1 is LGHNA and CDR2 is YNFKEQ in the germline V gene. The DNA of the CDR3 is TGTGCCAGCAGTCAAGCGGTCGGACAGGGGTCCTACGAGCAGTACTTC. Translating it yields CASSQAVGQGSYEQYF.

The rearrangement links TRBV28 to TRBJ1-4; 11 nucleotides match TRBD1. Germline V gives CDR1 MDHEN, CDR2 SYDVKM. V lost 5 bases and J lost 6; bases outside the gene matches: 26. The CDR3 consists of 22 residues. CDR3 region: CASSTLLPWTGGSVGGHEKLFF. CDR3 DNA: TGTGCCAGCAGTACCTTATTACCATGGACAGGGGGCAGTGTAGGGGGACATGAAAAACTGTTTTTT.

In its sample, this clonotype was seen many times. This chain's CDR3 is CASSPMNTEAFF. CDR3 bases: TGTGCCAGCTCACCAATGAACACTGAAGCTTTCTTT. The chain carries TRBV18 and TRBJ1-1; D is unclear. V was cut by 2 bases and J by 0 bases, with 1 base left in between. This CDR3 contains 12 residues. Germline lookup yields CDR1 KGHSH and CDR2 LQKENI.

This clonotype was seen repeatedly, ten times or more. This rearrangement joins TRBV7-2 to TRBJ2-7; D is undetermined. The CDR3 contains 14 residues. Looked up from germline, CDR1 is SGHTA and CDR2 is FQGNSA. Trimming left V 1 base short and J 5 bases short, with 12 bases between. CDR3 region: CASSLGDPADEQYF. CDR3 nucleotide sequence: TGTGCCAGCAGCTTAGGGGATCCCGCGGACGAGCAGTACTTC.

This clonotype was seen repeatedly, ten times or more. This rearrangement joins TRBV20-1 to TRBJ2-5; TRBD1 might be the D (6 bases). Trimming took off 1 base at V and 5 bases at J, with 11 bases between the two ends. The CDR3 consists of 13 residues. Germline assignment: CDR1 DFQATT and CDR2 SNEGSKA (reference sequence). Here the CDR3 DNA reads TGCAGTGCTAGAGGGGGACAACTTGAGACCCAGTACTTC. As protein: CSARGGQLETQYF.

This clonotype was recorded at least ten times. The chain joins TRBV7-9 to TRBJ1-4; D is perhaps TRBD1 (5 bases). V lost 0 bases and J 2 bases, leaving 7 bases between the germline ends. Germline assignment: CDR1 SEHNR and CDR2 FQNEAQ (reference sequence). CDR3 size: 15 residues. CDR3 residues: CASSLAQGTNEKLFF. As DNA, the CDR3 is TGTGCCAGCAGCTTAGCTCAGGGCACTAATGAAAAACTGTTTTTT.

The genes are TRBV12-3 or TRBV12-4 and TRBJ1-2, with 7 bases matching TRBD1. The CDR3 consists of 16 residues. Trimming took 6 bases from V and 2 from J; bases not matched to a gene: 12. DNA of the CDR3: TGTGCCAGCAGCAGGAGTGACAGGGCGAAGAACTATGGCTACACCTTC. Amino acids: CASSRSDRAKNYGYTF.

The chain joins TRBV20-1 to TRBJ2-3, with 7 bases identical to TRBD2. The V gene end was trimmed by 2 bases and the J gene end by 0 bases; junction bases not matched to a gene: 2. The CDR3 runs to 14 residues. Per germline, CDR1 DFQATT and CDR2 SNEGSKA (reference sequence). The chain's CDR3 is CSARPGGSTDTQYF. The DNA for the CDR3 is TGCAGTGCTAGACCGGGGGGTAGCACAGATACGCAGTATTTT.

This clonotype was seen at least ten times. V is TRBV6-4 and J is TRBJ2-5, with 8 positions matching TRBD1. Germline values: CDR1 MRHNA, CDR2 SNTAGT. The CDR3 length is 16 residues. V was pared by 0 bases and J by 5 bases, with 8 bases of the junction left unmatched. The CDR3 reads CASSDSGQGNWETQYF. CDR3 sequence (DNA): TGTGCCAGCAGTGACTCTGGACAGGGAAACTGGGAGACCCAGTACTTC.

The V and J genes are TRBV27 and TRBJ2-6; no clear D. Germline CDR1 MNHEY, CDR2 SMNVEV (reference sequence). Trimming removed 7 bases from V and 2 bases from J, with 21 bases in between. The CDR3 spans 18 residues. In DNA, the CDR3 is TGTGCCAGCACCGCAGTGGCGGCAGATAGACCTGGGGCCAACGTCCTGACTTTC. Protein: CASTAVAADRPGANVLTF.

This clonotype has more than one count but fewer than ten. The chain employs TRBV4-2 and TRBJ2-1; the match to TRBD2 covers 8 bases. Germline CDR1 reads LGHNA; CDR2 reads YNFKEQ. The CDR3 extends over 17 amino acids. With 0 bases clipped from V and 5 bases from J, the junction kept 9 bases outside the gene matches. The CDR3 loop is CASSQEGSTSGNNEQFF. CDR3 sequence (DNA): TGTGCCAGCAGCCAAGAAGGTAGCACTAGCGGAAACAATGAGCAGTTCTTC.

The chain employs TRBV6-1 and TRBJ2-5; D gene unclear. Germline V gene data show CDR1 as MNHNS and CDR2 as SASEGT. The CDR3 covers 12 residues. Trimming shortened V by 5 bases and J by 3 bases, and 7 bases separated the two germline ends. CDR3 nucleotides: TGTGCCAGCAGTTCTGACGAAGAGACCCAGTACTTC. Translating gives CASSSDEETQYF.